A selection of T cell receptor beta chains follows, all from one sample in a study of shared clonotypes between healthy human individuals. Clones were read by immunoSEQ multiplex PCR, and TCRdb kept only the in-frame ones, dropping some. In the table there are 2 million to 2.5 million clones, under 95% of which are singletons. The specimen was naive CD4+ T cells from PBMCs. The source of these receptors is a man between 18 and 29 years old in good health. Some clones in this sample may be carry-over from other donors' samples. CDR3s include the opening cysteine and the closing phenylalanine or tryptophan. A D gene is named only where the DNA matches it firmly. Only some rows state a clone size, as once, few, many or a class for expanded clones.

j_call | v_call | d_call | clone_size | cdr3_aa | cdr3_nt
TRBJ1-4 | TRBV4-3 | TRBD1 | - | CASSARDRHEKLFF | TGCGCCAGCAGCGCCCGGGACAGACATGAAAAACTGTTTTTT
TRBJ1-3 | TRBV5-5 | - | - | CASSWAASLALSGNTIYF | TGTGCCAGCAGCTGGGCTGCCTCTTTAGCCCTCTCTGGAAACACCATATATTTT
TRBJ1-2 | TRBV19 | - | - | CASSIAVEQFGYTF | TGTGCCAGTAGTATTGCTGTTGAACAGTTTGGCTACACCTTC
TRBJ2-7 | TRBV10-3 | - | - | CAISELGRGEQYF | TGTGCCATCAGTGAGTTAGGGCGGGGCGAGCAGTACTTC
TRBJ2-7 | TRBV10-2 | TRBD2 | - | CASSQPLAGGRYEQYF | TGCGCCAGCAGCCAACCCCTAGCGGGAGGGCGGTACGAGCAGTACTTC
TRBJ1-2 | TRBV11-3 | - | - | CASSLDRPNYGYTF | TGTGCCAGCAGCTTAGACAGGCCCAACTATGGCTACACCTTC
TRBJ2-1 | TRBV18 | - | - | CASSPPGPNPSYNEQFF | TGTGCCAGCTCACCACCGGGGCCGAACCCTAGTTACAATGAGCAGTTCTTC
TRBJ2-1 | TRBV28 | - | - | CASSPRPGEVSYNEQFF | TGTGCCAGCAGCCCTCGTCCGGGGGAGGTCTCCTACAATGAGCAGTTCTTC
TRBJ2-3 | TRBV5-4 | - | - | CASSLKSTTDTQYF | TGTGCCAGCAGCTTAAAATCGACCACAGATACGCAGTATTTT
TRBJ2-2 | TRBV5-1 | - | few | CASSLIRDTGELFF | TGCGCCAGCAGCTTAATTAGAGACACCGGGGAGCTGTTTTTT
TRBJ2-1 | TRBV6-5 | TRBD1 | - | CASSYGGQGYINEQFF | TGTGCCAGCAGTTATGGGGGACAGGGGTATATCAATGAGCAGTTCTTC
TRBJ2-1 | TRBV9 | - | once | CASSGGSSYNEQFF | TGTGCCAGCAGCGGAGGGTCCTCCTACAATGAGCAGTTCTTC
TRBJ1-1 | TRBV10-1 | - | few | CASRPTRGPGNTEAFF | TGCGCCAGCAGGCCGACCCGAGGCCCTGGGAACACTGAAGCTTTCTTT
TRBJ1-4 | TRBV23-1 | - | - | CASSHLTAGHVGEKLFF | TGCGCCAGCAGTCACCTAACCGCGGGACATGTCGGGGAAAAACTGTTTTTT
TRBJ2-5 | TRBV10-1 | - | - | CASSQGGVEETQYF | TGCGCCAGCAGTCAAGGGGGGGTTGAAGAGACCCAGTACTTC
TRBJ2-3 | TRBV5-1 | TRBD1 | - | CASSLVVQGGTDTQYF | TGCGCCAGCAGCTTGGTCGTACAGGGGGGCACAGATACGCAGTATTTT